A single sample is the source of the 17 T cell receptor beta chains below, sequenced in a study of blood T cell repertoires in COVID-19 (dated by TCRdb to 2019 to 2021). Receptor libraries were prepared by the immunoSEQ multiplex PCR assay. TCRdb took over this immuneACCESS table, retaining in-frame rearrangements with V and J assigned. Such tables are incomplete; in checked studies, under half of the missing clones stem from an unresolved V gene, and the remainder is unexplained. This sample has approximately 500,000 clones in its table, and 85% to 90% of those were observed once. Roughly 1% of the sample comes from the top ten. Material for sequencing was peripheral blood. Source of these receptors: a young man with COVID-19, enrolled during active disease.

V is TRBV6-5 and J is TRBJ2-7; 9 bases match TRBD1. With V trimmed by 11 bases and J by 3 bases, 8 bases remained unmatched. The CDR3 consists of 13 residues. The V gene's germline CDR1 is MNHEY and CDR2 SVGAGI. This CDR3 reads CAVQGTGLYEQYF. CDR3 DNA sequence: TGTGCCGTTCAAGGGACAGGGCTCTACGAGCAGTACTTC.

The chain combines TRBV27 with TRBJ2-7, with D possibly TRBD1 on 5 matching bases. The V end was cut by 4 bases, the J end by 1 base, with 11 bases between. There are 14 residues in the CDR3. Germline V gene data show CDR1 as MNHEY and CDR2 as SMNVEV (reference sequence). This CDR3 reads CASSYTPGSYEQYF. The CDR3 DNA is TGTGCCAGCAGTTATACCCCAGGGTCCTACGAGCAGTACTTC.

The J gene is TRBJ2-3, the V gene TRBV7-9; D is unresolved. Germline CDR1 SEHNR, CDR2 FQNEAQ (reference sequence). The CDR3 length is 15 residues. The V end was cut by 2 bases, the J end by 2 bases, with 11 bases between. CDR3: CASSLTRSDTDTQYF. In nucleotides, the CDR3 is TGTGCCAGCAGCTTAACCCGGAGCGACACAGATACGCAGTATTTT.

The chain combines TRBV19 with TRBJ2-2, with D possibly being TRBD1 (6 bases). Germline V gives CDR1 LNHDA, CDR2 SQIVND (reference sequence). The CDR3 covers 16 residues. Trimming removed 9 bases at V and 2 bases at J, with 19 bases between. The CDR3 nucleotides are TGTGCCAGCCGTACAGGGTTCCCTTACAACACCGGGGAGCTGTTTTTT. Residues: CASRTGFPYNTGELFF.

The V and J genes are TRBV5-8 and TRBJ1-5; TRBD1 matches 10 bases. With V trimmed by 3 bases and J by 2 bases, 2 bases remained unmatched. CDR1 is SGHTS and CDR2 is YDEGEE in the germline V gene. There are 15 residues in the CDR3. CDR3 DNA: TGTGCCAGCAGCTGGACAGGGGGAGGCAATCAGCCCCAGCATTTT. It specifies CASSWTGGGNQPQHF. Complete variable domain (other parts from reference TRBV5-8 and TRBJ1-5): EAGVTQSPTHLIKTRGQQATLRCSPISGHTSVYWYQQALGLGLQFLLWYDEGEERNRGNFPPRFSGRQFPNYSSELNVNALELEDSALYLCASSWTGGGNQPQHFGDGTRLSIL.

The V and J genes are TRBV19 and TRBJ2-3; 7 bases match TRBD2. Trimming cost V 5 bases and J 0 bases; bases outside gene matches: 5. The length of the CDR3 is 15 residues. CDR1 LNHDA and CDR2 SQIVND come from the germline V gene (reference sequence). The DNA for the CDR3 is TGTGCCAGTAGTCCTAGCGGCATTAGCACAGATACGCAGTATTTT. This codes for CASSPSGISTDTQYF.

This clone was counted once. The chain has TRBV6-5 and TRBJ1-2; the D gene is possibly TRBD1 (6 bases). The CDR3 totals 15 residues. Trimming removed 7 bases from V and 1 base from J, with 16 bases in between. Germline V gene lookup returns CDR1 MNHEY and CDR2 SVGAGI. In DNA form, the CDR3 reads TGTGCCAGCAAAGCCACAGGGAGTGGTAACTATGGCTACACCTTC. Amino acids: CASKATGSGNYGYTF.

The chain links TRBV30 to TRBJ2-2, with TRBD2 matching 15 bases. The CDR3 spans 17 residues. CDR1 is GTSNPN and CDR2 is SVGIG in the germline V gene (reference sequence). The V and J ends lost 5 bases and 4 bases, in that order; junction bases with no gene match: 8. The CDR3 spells CAWGGTSGRIGTGELFF. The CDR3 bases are TGTGCCTGGGGAGGGACTAGCGGGAGGATTGGCACCGGGGAGCTGTTTTTT.

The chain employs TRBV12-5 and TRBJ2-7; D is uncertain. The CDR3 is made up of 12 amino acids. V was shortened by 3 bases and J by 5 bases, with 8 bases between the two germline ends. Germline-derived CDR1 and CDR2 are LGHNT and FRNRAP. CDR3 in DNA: TGTGCTAGTGGTTTCTCCACGGACGAGCAGTACTTC. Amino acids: CASGFSTDEQYF. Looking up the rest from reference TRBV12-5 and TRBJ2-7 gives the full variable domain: DARVTQTPRHKVTEMGQEVTMRCQPILGHNTVFWYRQTMMQGLELLAYFRNRAPLDDSGMPKDRFSAEMPDATLATLKIQPSEPRDSAVYFCASGFSTDEQYFGPGTRLTVT.

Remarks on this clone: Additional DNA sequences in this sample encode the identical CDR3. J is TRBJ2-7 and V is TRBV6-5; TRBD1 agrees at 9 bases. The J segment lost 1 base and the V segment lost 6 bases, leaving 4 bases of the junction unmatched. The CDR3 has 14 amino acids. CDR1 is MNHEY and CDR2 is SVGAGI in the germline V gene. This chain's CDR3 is CASSLGTGSYEQYF. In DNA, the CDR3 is TGTGCCAGCAGCCTCGGGACAGGGTCCTACGAGCAGTACTTC.

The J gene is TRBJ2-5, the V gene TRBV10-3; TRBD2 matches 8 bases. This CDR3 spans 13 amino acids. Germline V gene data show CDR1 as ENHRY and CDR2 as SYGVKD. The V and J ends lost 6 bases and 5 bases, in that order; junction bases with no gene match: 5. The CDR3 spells CAISGTRFETQYF. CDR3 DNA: TGTGCCATCAGCGGGACTAGGTTCGAGACCCAGTACTTC.

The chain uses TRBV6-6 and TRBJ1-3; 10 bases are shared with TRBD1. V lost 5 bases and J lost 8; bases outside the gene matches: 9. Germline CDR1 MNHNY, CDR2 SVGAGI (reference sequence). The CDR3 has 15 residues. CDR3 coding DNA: TGTGCCAGCAGTCCCCGGAGACAGGGGGCCGACACCATATATTTT. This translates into CASSPRRQGADTIYF.

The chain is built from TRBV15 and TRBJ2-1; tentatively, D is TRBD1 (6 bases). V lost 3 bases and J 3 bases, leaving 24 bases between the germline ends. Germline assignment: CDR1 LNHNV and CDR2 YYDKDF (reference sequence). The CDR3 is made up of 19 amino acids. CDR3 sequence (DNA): TGTGCCACCAGCAGCCCCTGGGGGCGGACTTATCGGGGCTACAATGAGCAGTTCTTC. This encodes CATSSPWGRTYRGYNEQFF. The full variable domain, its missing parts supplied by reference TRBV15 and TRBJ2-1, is DAMVIQNPRYQVTQFGKPVTLSCSQTLNHNVMYWYQQKSSQAPKLLFHYYDKDFNNEADTPDNFQSRRPNTSFCFLDIRSPGLGDTAMYLCATSSPWGRTYRGYNEQFFGPGTRLTVL.

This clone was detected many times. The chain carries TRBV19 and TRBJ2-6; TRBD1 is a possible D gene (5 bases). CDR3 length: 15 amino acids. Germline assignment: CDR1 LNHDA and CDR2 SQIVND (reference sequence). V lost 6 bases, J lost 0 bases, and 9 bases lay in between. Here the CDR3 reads CASSRQFSGANVLTF. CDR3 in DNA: TGTGCCAGTAGCAGACAGTTCTCTGGGGCCAACGTCCTGACTTTC.

The CDR3 sequence: CASSSTGLDTEAFF. The CDR3 DNA sequence: TGTGCCAGCAGTTCGACAGGGTTGGACACTGAAGCTTTCTTT. J is TRBJ1-1 and V is TRBV11-2, with TRBD1 matching over 7 bases. V shed 6 bases and J 3 bases; nucleotides not matched to a gene: 7. The CDR3 sequence is 14 residues long. Germline V gives CDR1 SGHAT, CDR2 FQNNGV.

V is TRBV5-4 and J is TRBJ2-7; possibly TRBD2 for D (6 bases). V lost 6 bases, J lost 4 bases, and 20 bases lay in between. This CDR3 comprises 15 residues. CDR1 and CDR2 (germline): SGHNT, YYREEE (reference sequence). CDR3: CASTTGGQGGYEQYF. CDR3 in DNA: TGTGCCAGCACCACTGGAGGGCAGGGAGGATACGAGCAGTACTTC.

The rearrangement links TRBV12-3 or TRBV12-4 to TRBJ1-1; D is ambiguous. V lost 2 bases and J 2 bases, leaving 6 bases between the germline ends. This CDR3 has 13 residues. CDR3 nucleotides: TGTGCCAGCAGTTTACTCCTTAACACTGAAGCTTTCTTT. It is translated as CASSLLLNTEAFF.